This T cell receptor (beta chain) is drawn from a study of metastatic and nonmetastatic thyroid tumors. TCRdb re-called clones from the PCR reads using MiXCR. The profile shows under 9,500 clones, approximately 30% of them singletons. Relative to its sample, this clone is medium-sized. The V end was cut by 0 bases, the J end by 0 bases, with 8 bases between. This CDR3 region has 15 residues. The germline V gene has CDR1 SGHAT and CDR2 FQNNGV. Thyroid surgery was performed in patients who had received no treatment beforehand. V gene TRBV11-2 combines with J gene TRBJ1-2; D not resolved. The sample comprised adjacent normal tissue. The receptor was derived from a female donor with papillary thyroid cancer or a benign thyroid nodule (not recorded which). Some clones in this sample may be carry-over from other donors' samples. This CDR3 reads CASSLDPGANYGYTF. DNA for the CDR3: TGTGCCAGCAGCTTAGATCCCGGGGCTAACTATGGCTACACCTTC.